This TCR beta chain was documented in a study of CD8+ T cells in alopecia areata. Study-level background: Treatment of the treated patients consisted of oral tofacitinib, 5 to 10 mg twice daily. Treated patients were scored for severity by percent of scalp affected. Tofacitinib continued for 6 to 18 months and was then withheld for 6 months.

Remarks on this clone: Its specificity is not known.

The germline V gene has CDR1 GTSNPN and CDR2 SVGIG (reference sequence). The germline V and J ends were trimmed by 2 bases and 5 bases, with 9 bases remaining between them. This CDR3 has 13 amino acids. The sample's treatment: oral pan-JAK inhibitor, 5-10 mg twice daily. Reverse transcription of extracted RNA yielded cDNA, which provided the sequencing template. The protocol was immunoSEQ multiplex PCR, while the TCRdb copy is restricted to in-frame clones and leaves out a portion. The sample has about 260,000 clones; 50% to 75% are singletons. Study results and limitations: Patients shared TCRs less clearly than mice did, possibly owing to HLA.

The V gene is TRBV30, the J gene TRBJ2-2; no clear D gene. The sequence came from a human donor with alopecia areata. The input for sequencing was CD4+ T cells sorted from blood, taken at week 52, from a patient treated with tofacitinib. In DNA, the CDR3 is TGTGCCTGGAGTCTTACCGGAACCGGGGAGCTGTTTTTT. It encodes CAWSLTGTGELFF.